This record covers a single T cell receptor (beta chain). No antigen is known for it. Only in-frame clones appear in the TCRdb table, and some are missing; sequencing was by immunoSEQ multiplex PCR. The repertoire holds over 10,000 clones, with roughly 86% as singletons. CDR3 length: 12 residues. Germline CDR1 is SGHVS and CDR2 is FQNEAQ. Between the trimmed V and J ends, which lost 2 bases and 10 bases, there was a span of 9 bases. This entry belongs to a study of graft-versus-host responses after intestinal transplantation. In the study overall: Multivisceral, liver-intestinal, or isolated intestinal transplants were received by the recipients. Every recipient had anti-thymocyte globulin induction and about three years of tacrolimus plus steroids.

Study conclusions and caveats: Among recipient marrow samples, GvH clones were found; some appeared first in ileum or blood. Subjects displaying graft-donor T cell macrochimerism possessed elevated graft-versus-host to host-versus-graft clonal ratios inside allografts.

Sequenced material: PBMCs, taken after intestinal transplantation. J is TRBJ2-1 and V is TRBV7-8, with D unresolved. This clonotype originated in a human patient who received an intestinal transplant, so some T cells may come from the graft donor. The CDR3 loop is CASSLSALEQFF. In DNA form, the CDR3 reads TGTGCCAGCAGCTTATCGGCTTTGGAGCAGTTCTTC.